This record covers a single TCR beta chain. Its specificity is not known. CDR1 and CDR2 (germline): SGHVS, FNYEAQ. This CDR3 region has 12 residues. Trimming took off 5 bases at V and 6 bases at J, with 11 bases between the two ends. The data stem from a study of cytomegalovirus exposure and HLA in healthy donors. Primers included in the PCR were 60 Vbeta and 13 Jbeta primers. Original methodology: In a later analysis, the count reached tens of millions of unique TCR beta chains, with 10 million to 14 million shared. Profiling relied on immunoSEQ multiplex PCR, and the TCRdb table lists in-frame clones only, not all of them. Clone size and V and J calls were adopted from that table, with D and trimming inferred from the DNA. In the table there are 150,000 to 200,000 clones, about four fifths of which are singletons. Overall study results and limits: Most TCR sequences proved rare, with some public TCRs found in many donors.

The sequence derives from a woman aged 30 to 39 in good health and CMV-seronegative. The sample consisted of PBMCs. V and J are TRBV7-6 and TRBJ2-7, with D perhaps matching TRBD1 (6 bases). CDR3 DNA sequence: TGTGCCAGCAGCCTCGACAGGTCCGAGCAGTACTTC. Translating gives CASSLDRSEQYF.